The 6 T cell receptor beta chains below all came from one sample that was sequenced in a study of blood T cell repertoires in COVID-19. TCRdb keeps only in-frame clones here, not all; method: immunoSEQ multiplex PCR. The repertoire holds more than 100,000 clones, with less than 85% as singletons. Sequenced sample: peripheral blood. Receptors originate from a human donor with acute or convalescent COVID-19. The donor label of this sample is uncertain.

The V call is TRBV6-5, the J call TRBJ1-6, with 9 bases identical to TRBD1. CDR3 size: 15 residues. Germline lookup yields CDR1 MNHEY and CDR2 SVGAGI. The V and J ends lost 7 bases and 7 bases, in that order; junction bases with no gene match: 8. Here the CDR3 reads CASTRQGGRNSPLHF. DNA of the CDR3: TGTGCCAGCACCCGACAGGGGGGGAGGAATTCACCCCTCCACTTT.

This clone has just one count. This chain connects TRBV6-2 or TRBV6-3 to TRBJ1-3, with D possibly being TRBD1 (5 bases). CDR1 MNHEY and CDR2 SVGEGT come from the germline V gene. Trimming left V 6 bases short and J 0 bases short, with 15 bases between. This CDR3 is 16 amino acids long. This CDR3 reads CASSFPGLISGNTIYF. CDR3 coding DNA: TGTGCCAGCAGCTTTCCGGGACTCATCTCTGGAAACACCATATATTTT.

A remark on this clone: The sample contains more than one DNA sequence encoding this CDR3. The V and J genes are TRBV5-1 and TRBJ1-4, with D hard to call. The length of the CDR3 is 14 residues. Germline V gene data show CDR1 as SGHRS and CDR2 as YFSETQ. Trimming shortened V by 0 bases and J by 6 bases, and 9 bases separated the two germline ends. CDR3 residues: CASSLGGGDEKLFF. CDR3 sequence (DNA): TGCGCCAGCAGCTTGGGGGGAGGAGATGAAAAACTGTTTTTT.

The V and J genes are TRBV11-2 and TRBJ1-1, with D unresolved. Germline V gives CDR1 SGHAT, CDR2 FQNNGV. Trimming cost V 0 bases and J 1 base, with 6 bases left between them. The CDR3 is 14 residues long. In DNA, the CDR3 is TGTGCCAGCAGCTTAGATCCGAGGAACACTGAAGCTTTCTTT. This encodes CASSLDPRNTEAFF.

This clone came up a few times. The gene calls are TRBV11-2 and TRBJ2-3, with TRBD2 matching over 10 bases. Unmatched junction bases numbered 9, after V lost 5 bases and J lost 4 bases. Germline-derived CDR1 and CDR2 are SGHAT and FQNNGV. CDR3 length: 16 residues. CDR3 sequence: CASSRTPSGGSDTQYF. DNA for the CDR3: TGTGCCAGCAGCCGCACCCCTAGCGGGGGTTCAGATACGCAGTATTTT.

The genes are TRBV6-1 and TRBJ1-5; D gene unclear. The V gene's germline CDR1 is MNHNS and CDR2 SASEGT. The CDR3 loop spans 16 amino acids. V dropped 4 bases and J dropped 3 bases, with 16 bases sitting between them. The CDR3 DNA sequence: TGTGCCAGCAGTGCTTCAAGTTTATGGCTCAATCAGCCCCAGCATTTT. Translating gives CASSASSLWLNQPQHF.